Below, 8 T cell receptor beta chains from the same sample are listed, as sequenced in a study of OX40 agonist ivuxolimab in advanced cancers. The repertoire was sequenced with immunoSEQ multiplex PCR; TCRdb's copy has only in-frame clones and lacks some. Here the sample spans tens of thousands of clones, 89% being singletons. The sample was CD4+ or CD8+ T cells sorted from blood, taken in a trial of the OX40 agonist ivuxolimab. The source is an adult with an advanced solid tumor such as melanoma, head and neck, liver or kidney cancer.

CDR3 DNA: TGTGCCAGCAGCTCAAATGACAGGGTTTCGGAGACCCAGTACTTC. This translates into CASSSNDRVSETQYF. The rearrangement uses TRBV7-9 and TRBJ2-5, with 7 bases that match TRBD1. This CDR3 contains 15 residues. The J segment lost 5 bases and the V segment lost 4 bases, leaving 10 bases of the junction unmatched. Germline loops: CDR1 SEHNR, CDR2 FQNEAQ (reference sequence).

This clone was seen more than once but under ten times. The rearrangement links TRBV4-1 to TRBJ2-4; D is uncertain. V dropped 0 bases and J dropped 0 bases, with 9 bases sitting between them. There are 16 residues in the CDR3. The germline gives CDR1 MGHRA, CDR2 YSYEKL. The CDR3 nucleotides are TGCGCCAGCAGCCAAGATCCGGGCATAGCCAAAAACATTCAGTACTTC. As protein: CASSQDPGIAKNIQYF.

The gene calls are TRBV7-9 and TRBJ1-5; 8 bases agree with TRBD1. The J segment lost 3 bases and the V segment lost 5 bases, leaving 6 bases of the junction unmatched. Germline lookup yields CDR1 SEHNR and CDR2 FQNEAQ (reference sequence). CDR3 length: 15 amino acids. CDR3 amino acids: CASSLTGGDNQPQHF. In DNA, the CDR3 is TGTGCCAGCAGCCTCACAGGGGGGGACAATCAGCCCCAGCATTTT.

This clone was found once. V and J are TRBV7-2 and TRBJ2-5; the D call may be TRBD1 or TRBD2 (5 bases each). There are 13 residues in the CDR3. Trimming removed 5 bases at V and 9 bases at J, with 16 bases between. Per the germline V gene, CDR1 is SGHTA and CDR2 is FQGNSA. The CDR3 loop reads CASSRRGQGAQYF. CDR3 nucleotides: TGTGCCAGCAGCCGTCGGGGTCAAGGGGCCCAGTACTTC.

The chain uses TRBV6-1 and TRBJ2-7, with 8 nucleotides matching TRBD1. CDR1 is MNHNS and CDR2 is SASEGT in the germline V gene. With 0 bases clipped from V and 2 bases from J, the junction kept 9 bases outside the gene matches. The CDR3 has 17 amino acids. The CDR3 bases are TGTGCCAGCAGTGAAGCCCATGGCAGGGGGCTCCCCTACGAGCAGTACTTC. It specifies CASSEAHGRGLPYEQYF.

This chain uses TRBV6-1 with TRBJ1-2; D possibly corresponds to TRBD1 (6 bases). The CDR3 is made up of 14 amino acids. V was shortened by 7 bases and J by 8 bases, with 20 bases between the two germline ends. Per the germline V gene, CDR1 is MNHNS and CDR2 is SASEGT. The CDR3 spells CASIQLYGGFGYTF. The CDR3 DNA is TGTGCCAGCATCCAACTCTACGGGGGCTTCGGCTACACCTTC.

V and J are TRBV5-1 and TRBJ2-6; D gene unclear. The CDR3 contains 15 residues. V lost 7 bases to trimming and J lost 12 bases, with 23 bases between them. Germline V gene lookup returns CDR1 SGHRS and CDR2 YFSETQ. The CDR3: CASGSIYDGSAVLTF. CDR3 coding DNA: TGCGCCAGCGGGTCCATATACGATGGGTCGGCCGTCCTGACTTTC.

The J gene is TRBJ2-1, the V gene TRBV19; D is unresolved. The CDR3 has 15 amino acids. Trimming pared 7 bases from V and 5 bases from J, leaving 18 bases between. Germline V lookup: CDR1 LNHDA, CDR2 SQIVND (reference sequence). CDR3 nucleotide sequence: TGTGCCAGTAATGAACGCGGTCTTCTAAACAATGAGCAGTTCTTC. It codes for CASNERGLLNNEQFF.